The rows below give T cell receptor beta chains drawn from one sample of a study of T cell responses to AZD1222 COVID-19 vaccine. Using immunoSEQ multiplex PCR, the repertoire was profiled, and TCRdb retains in-frame clones only, with some absent. Here the sample spans approximately 130,000 clones, about 89% being singletons. Sequenced here: peripheral blood, sampled on day 0 of AZD1222 vaccination. These receptors came from an adult in good health. Each CDR3 is given with its conserved first and last residue. The order of the fields is V gene, J gene, clone size, D gene, CDR3 protein, CDR3 DNA. A D gene is named only where the DNA matches it firmly. Expanded clones get a size class; other rows say once, few or many, or leave the size out.

TRBV30,TRBJ1-4,NA,TRBD1,CAWARQGPSELFF,TGTGCCTGGGCTAGACAGGGCCCCAGTGAACTGTTTTTT
TRBV7-9,TRBJ1-3,NA,NA,CASSFGTTLSGNTIYF,TGTGCCAGCAGCTTCGGGACAACGCTCTCTGGAAACACCATATATTTT
TRBV28,TRBJ1-2,NA,TRBD1,CASSSITGGATYGYTF,TGTGCCAGCAGTTCGATTACAGGGGGCGCGACGTATGGCTACACCTTC
TRBV3-1/TRBV3-2,TRBJ1-6,NA,NA,CASSQGVGGSGSPLHF,TGTGCCAGCAGCCAAGGAGTTGGGGGATCGGGGTCACCCCTCCACTTT
TRBV19,TRBJ1-2,NA,TRBD1,CASSPRMTGPDGYTF,TGTGCCAGTAGTCCAAGAATGACAGGGCCAGATGGCTACACCTTC
TRBV19,TRBJ2-3,NA,TRBD1,CASSTYGTVKIDTQYF,TGTGCCAGTAGTACCTACGGGACAGTAAAGATAGATACGCAGTATTTT
TRBV27,TRBJ1-4,NA,NA,CASSLSPDLGANEKLFF,TGTGCCAGCAGTTTATCGCCGGACCTCGGAGCTAATGAAAAACTGTTTTTT
TRBV7-6,TRBJ1-1,NA,NA,CASSKVSGDTEAFF,TGTGCCAGCAGCAAGGTATCAGGGGACACTGAAGCTTTCTTT
TRBV19,TRBJ1-3,once,NA,CASKTSHSGNTIYF,TGTGCCAGTAAAACATCCCACTCTGGAAACACCATATATTTT
TRBV27,TRBJ1-6,NA,NA,CASSLSTGVRSPLHF,TGTGCCAGCAGTTTATCGACAGGAGTTCGCTCACCCCTCCACTTT
TRBV7-9,TRBJ1-1,NA,NA,CASMGGSREGTEAFF,TGTGCCAGCATGGGCGGGTCCCGGGAGGGCACTGAAGCTTTCTTT
TRBV11-3,TRBJ2-3,NA,NA,CASSLDRVADTQYF,TGTGCCAGCAGCTTAGACAGGGTCGCGGATACGCAGTATTTT
TRBV20-1,TRBJ1-2,NA,NA,CSASIYGYTF,TGCAGTGCTAGTATCTATGGCTACACCTTC
TRBV9,TRBJ1-1,NA,NA,CASSVEQGSTEAFF,TGTGCCAGCAGCGTAGAGCAGGGTAGCACTGAAGCTTTCTTT
TRBV19,TRBJ2-5,NA,NA,CATESGRTHF,TGTGCCACTGAGTCGGGCCGTACCCACTTC
TRBV30,TRBJ2-3,NA,TRBD2,CAWSIAGGGTQYF,TGTGCCTGGAGTATCGCGGGAGGAGGTACGCAGTATTTT
TRBV28,TRBJ1-5,NA,TRBD1,CASRPAGTGVQPQHF,TGTGCCAGCAGACCGGCCGGGACAGGCGTTCAGCCCCAGCATTTT
TRBV3-1/TRBV3-2,TRBJ1-3,NA,NA,CASSQPDGNTIYF,TGTGCCAGCAGCCAACCGGATGGAAACACCATATATTTT
TRBV5-1,TRBJ1-6,NA,NA,CASPSAGHFSPLHF,TGTGCCAGCCCATCTGCGGGACACTTTTCACCCCTCCACTTT
TRBV6-5,TRBJ1-2,once,TRBD1,CASSYWTGANYGYTF,TGTGCCAGCAGTTACTGGACAGGGGCAAATTATGGCTACACCTTC
TRBV9,TRBJ2-1,NA,TRBD1,CASSWTGTGASSEQFF,TGTGCCAGCAGTTGGACCGGGACAGGGGCGAGTAGTGAGCAGTTCTTC
TRBV19,TRBJ1-1,NA,NA,CASHGPRGMNTEAFF,TGTGCCAGCCACGGGCCCCGGGGCATGAACACTGAAGCTTTCTTT
TRBV11-3,TRBJ2-1,NA,NA,CASSDVAVSYNEQFF,TGTGCCAGCAGCGATGTAGCGGTTTCCTACAATGAGCAGTTCTTC
TRBV7-8,TRBJ1-1,NA,NA,CASSLGAANTEAFF,TGTGCCAGCAGCTTAGGCGCAGCGAACACTGAAGCTTTCTTT
TRBV5-4,TRBJ2-3,NA,TRBD2,CASSLGGRIADTQYF,TGTGCCAGCAGCTTAGGCGGGAGGATCGCAGATACGCAGTATTTT
TRBV28,TRBJ1-3,once,TRBD1,CASSPRTGSLRGGNTIYF,TGTGCCAGCAGTCCTCGGACAGGGAGCCTCAGAGGGGGAAACACCATATATTTT
TRBV9,TRBJ1-1,NA,TRBD1,CASSLGQGGTEAFF,TGTGCCAGCAGCCTTGGCCAGGGGGGTACTGAAGCTTTCTTT
TRBV18,TRBJ2-6,once,TRBD1,CASSFGYSGGPGANVLTF,TGTGCCAGCTCTTTCGGATACTCAGGGGGCCCTGGGGCCAACGTCCTGACTTTC
TRBV7-2,TRBJ1-4,NA,NA,CASSFRVATNEKLFF,TGTGCCAGCAGCTTCAGGGTTGCAACTAATGAAAAACTGTTTTTT
TRBV28,TRBJ1-1,NA,NA,CASSLLGKAFF,TGTGCCAGCAGTTTATTGGGTAAAGCTTTCTTT
TRBV27,TRBJ1-6,NA,TRBD1,CASSFGTGFDSPLHF,TGTGCCAGCAGTTTTGGGACAGGGTTTGATTCACCCCTCCACTTT
TRBV12-3/TRBV12-4,TRBJ1-4,NA,NA,CASSLAGSGKLFF,TGTGCCAGCAGTTTAGCAGGGAGTGGAAAACTGTTTTTT
TRBV7-9,TRBJ1-2,NA,NA,CASSRTGGFVNGYTF,TGTGCCAGCAGTCGTACTGGAGGGTTTGTTAATGGCTACACCTTC
TRBV2,TRBJ2-7,NA,TRBD1,CASSKDRVYEQYF,TGTGCCAGCAGCAAGGACAGGGTCTACGAGCAGTACTTC
TRBV19,TRBJ1-2,NA,NA,CASSESRVGYGYTF,TGTGCCAGTAGCGAGTCCAGGGTAGGCTATGGCTACACCTTC